The clone carrying this TCR beta chain was observed a handful of times. Its antigen is undetermined. This entry belongs to a study of T-cell memory formation after mild COVID-19. Overall study: TCR clusters were largely donor specific. Findings of the study overall: Second-wave clones with a day 37 peak had unconfirmed SARS-CoV-2 specificity. CD4+ contracting clones lay mainly in CM and EM, CD8+ ones in EMRA.

Germline lookup yields CDR1 SGHKS and CDR2 YYEKEE (reference sequence). The CDR3 loop spans 15 amino acids. V dropped 2 bases and J dropped 8; count of bases not matched to a gene: 8. 5'RACE with constant-segment primers yielded barcoded, UMI-tagged TCR alpha and TCR beta cDNA libraries. TCRdb reprocessed the 5' RACE reads via MiXCR and lists one record per CDR3 protein. The sample holds roughly 300,000 distinct CDR3 sequences, roughly 15% seen once. This TCR was recovered from a man between 18 and 35 years old who had mild COVID-19 (a few samples of this study predate the infection). Cell type and time point are not known. The rearrangement joins TRBV5-5 to TRBJ1-4; TRBD1 aligns across 8 bases. Sequencing input: PBMCs or a T cell subset sorted from them (not recorded which). CDR3 coding DNA: TGTGCCAGCAGCTTTGGACAGGGATGGGACGAAAAACTGTTTTTT. Its protein product is CASSFGQGWDEKLFF.